These 23 T cell receptor beta chains share one sample of origin, sequenced in a study of blood T cell repertoires in COVID-19 (TCRdb year 2020). Library preparation employed the immunoSEQ multiplex PCR assay. TCRdb's version of the immuneACCESS table is confined to in-frame rearrangements and falls short of the full clone set. An unresolved V gene accounts for under half of the shortfall where checked; the remainder is of unknown origin. Here the sample has some 160,000 clones; around four fifths occur a single time. Of the sample, roughly 18% is held by the ten largest clones. Sequencing was carried out using peripheral blood. These receptors came from a woman between 65 and 79 years old who had recovered from COVID-19.

This rearrangement joins TRBV3-1 (or the pseudogene TRBV3-2) to TRBJ2-2, with TRBD2 matching 8 bases. CDR1 is LGHDT, CDR2 YNNKEL, per germline (reference sequence). The junction had 9 bases not matched to a gene; V was cut back by 4 bases and J by 8 bases. The CDR3 has 15 residues. This CDR3 reads CASSPHAGGYGELFF. CDR3 bases: TGTGCCAGCAGCCCTCATGCGGGGGGCTATGGGGAGCTGTTTTTT.

This CDR3 is CASSPPLAGGEGEQFF. DNA of the CDR3: TGTGCCAGCAGCCCCCCTCTAGCGGGGGGCGAGGGTGAGCAGTTCTTC. The chain uses TRBV7-3 and TRBJ2-1; TRBD2 matches 11 bases. CDR3 length equals 16 residues. The trim removed 5 bases at V and 9 bases at J, leaving 12 bases unmatched. CDR1 and CDR2 (germline): SGHTA, FQGTGA. Drawing the rest from reference TRBV7-3 and TRBJ2-1, the complete variable domain is GAGVSQTPSNKVTEKGKYVELRCDPISGHTALYWYRQSLGQGPEFLIYFQGTGAADDSGLPNDRFFAVRPEGSVSTLKIQRTERGDSAVYLCASSPPLAGGEGEQFFGPGTRLTVL.

V is TRBV9 and J is TRBJ1-1, with 10 bases identical to TRBD1. J gave up 6 bases and V 6 bases, and 11 bases lay outside the gene matches. Per the germline V gene, CDR1 is SGDLS and CDR2 is YYNGEE. The CDR3 is 15 residues long. The DNA of the CDR3 is TGTGCCAGCACCAAGACGGGACAGGGGCTTCCTGAAGCTTTCTTT. Translated: CASTKTGQGLPEAFF.

The chain employs TRBV18 and TRBJ2-3; 8 bases are shared with TRBD2. The CDR3 is made up of 15 amino acids. The V and J ends lost 6 bases and 0 bases, in that order; junction bases with no gene match: 5. Germline CDR1 KGHSH, CDR2 LQKENI. CDR3 bases: TGTGCCAGCTCTTGGACTAGCAGTAGCACAGATACGCAGTATTTT. Translation: CASSWTSSSTDTQYF. The whole variable domain, filled in from reference TRBV18 and TRBJ2-3, reads NAGVMQNPRHLVRRRGQEARLRCSPMKGHSHVYWYRQLPEEGLKFMVYLQKENIIDESGMPKERFSAEFPKEGPSILRIQQVVRGDSAAYFCASSWTSSSTDTQYFGPGTRLTVL.

The chain employs TRBV4-2 and TRBJ1-6; weak D call: TRBD1 (6 bases). The CDR3 totals 15 residues. Trimming stripped 10 bases from V and 7 bases from J, with 20 bases between. Germline lookup yields CDR1 LGHNA and CDR2 YNFKEQ. CDR3 DNA sequence: TGTGCCACGGGGGGCAGTCGGGACGGGAATTCACCCCTCCACTTT. Amino acids: CATGGSRDGNSPLHF.

The genes are TRBV27 and TRBJ2-1, with 9 bases identical to TRBD2. CDR3 size: 17 residues. Losses at the gene ends were 6 bases for V and 0 bases for J; bases not matched to a gene: 9. Looked up from germline, CDR1 is MNHEY and CDR2 is SMNVEV (reference sequence). CDR3 protein: CASRGSGGRSSYNEQFF. The CDR3 bases are TGTGCCAGCAGGGGTAGCGGGGGCAGGAGCTCCTACAATGAGCAGTTCTTC.

The rearrangement links TRBV3-1 (or the pseudogene TRBV3-2) to TRBJ2-1; 12 nucleotides align to TRBD2. Germline V gene lookup returns CDR1 LGHDT and CDR2 YNNKEL (reference sequence). The CDR3 covers 15 residues. The ends lost 4 bases at V and 7 bases at J; junction bases unmatched: 5. The CDR3 DNA sequence: TGTGCCAGCAGCCCTAGCGGGGGGGCGGGGAATGAGCAGTTCTTC. Amino acids: CASSPSGGAGNEQFF.

This rearrangement joins TRBV7-3 to TRBJ2-2; 11 positions match TRBD2. Trimming took 5 bases from V and 6 from J; bases not matched to a gene: 5. The CDR3 totals 15 residues. Germline lookup yields CDR1 SGHTA and CDR2 FQGTGA. The CDR3 nucleotides are TGTGCCAGCAGCACTTTAGCGGGAGGGCCCGGGGAGCTGTTTTTT. Translated: CASSTLAGGPGELFF.

The chain employs TRBV19 and TRBJ2-1; the D gene is possibly TRBD1 (5 bases). This CDR3 comprises 15 residues. Trimming took off 1 base at V and 6 bases at J, with 13 bases between the two ends. The germline V gene has CDR1 LNHDA and CDR2 SQIVND (reference sequence). The CDR3 DNA reads as TGTGCCAGTAGTATAGTGGTGGCAGGGCCCAATGAGCAGTTCTTC. Amino acid sequence: CASSIVVAGPNEQFF.

The V gene is TRBV5-1, the J gene TRBJ1-2; unclear D gene. V lost 0 bases to trimming and J lost 7 bases, with 13 bases between them. The CDR3 loop spans 14 amino acids. In germline, CDR1 is SGHRS, CDR2 YFSETQ. The CDR3 loop is CASSLDPRPGGYTF. CDR3 sequence (DNA): TGCGCCAGCAGCTTGGATCCGCGACCGGGTGGCTACACCTTC.

CDR3 protein: CASSEYAGVRVGYGYTF. The DNA of the CDR3 is TGTGCCAGCAGTGAATATGCTGGAGTGAGGGTTGGCTATGGCTACACCTTC. The chain couples TRBV25-1 to TRBJ1-2; the D is unclear. V lost 0 bases and J lost 4, with 18 bases in between. Germline V gene lookup returns CDR1 MGHDK and CDR2 SYGVNS. The CDR3 sequence is 17 residues long.

Comment on this clone: Other DNA variants within this sample encode the same CDR3. The rearrangement uses TRBV29-1 and TRBJ2-3, with TRBD2 matching 12 bases. V shed 7 bases, J shed 5 bases, and the junction held 7 bases outside the gene matches. The CDR3 contains 14 residues. Germline loops: CDR1 SQVTM, CDR2 ANQGSEA. CDR3 sequence (DNA): TGCAGCGCCCCGTCTAGCGGGGGGGGAGATACGCAGTATTTT. Its protein is CSAPSSGGGDTQYF.

V gene TRBV7-2 combines with J gene TRBJ2-1; perhaps TRBD2 as D (6 bases). The germline V gene has CDR1 SGHTA and CDR2 FQGNSA. V shed 7 bases and J shed 4 bases, with 14 bases lying between them. The CDR3 is 14 amino acids. CDR3 sequence (DNA): TGTGCCAGCACCCGTGGGCGGGAATACAATGAGCAGTTCTTC. Its protein is CASTRGREYNEQFF.

This CDR3 reads CASTHPSWGGRVTAAETQYF. In DNA form, the CDR3 reads TGTGCCAGCACCCACCCCTCCTGGGGGGGCCGTGTTACCGCCGCGGAGACCCAGTACTTC. The chain recombines TRBV2 with TRBJ2-5; the D gene is possibly TRBD2 (7 bases). Germline V gene sequence: CDR1 SNHLY, CDR2 FYNNEI. Trimming shortened V by 7 bases and J by 5 bases, and 35 bases separated the two germline ends. The CDR3 contains 20 residues.

This CDR3 is CASSGRTWTQSAFF. The DNA for the CDR3 is TGTGCCAGCAGCGGCCGGACCTGGACACAATCCGCTTTCTTT. The chain couples TRBV7-9 to TRBJ1-1, with a tentative D call TRBD1 (5 bases). The V and J ends lost 5 bases and 11 bases respectively, with 21 bases between them. Germline-derived CDR1 and CDR2 are SEHNR and FQNEAQ (reference sequence). This CDR3 contains 14 residues.

The V gene is TRBV4-1, the J gene TRBJ1-5; 7 positions agree with TRBD1. CDR1 MGHRA and CDR2 YSYEKL come from the germline V gene. V shed 0 bases and J 7 bases; nucleotides not matched to a gene: 9. This CDR3 is built from 16 residues. The CDR3, as DNA: TGCGCCAGCAGCCAAGAGGCAGGGGGAGTTACGCAGCCCCAGCATTTT. Protein sequence: CASSQEAGGVTQPQHF.

The CDR3 here is CASSQDPTGAPLHF. Here the CDR3 DNA reads TGTGCCAGCAGCCAAGACCCGACAGGGGCCCCCCTCCACTTT. The J gene is TRBJ1-6, the V gene TRBV3-1 (or the pseudogene TRBV3-2); 8 bases match TRBD1. This CDR3 spans 14 amino acids. Germline CDR1 is LGHDT and CDR2 is YNNKEL (reference sequence). V gave up 0 bases and J gave up 13 bases; unmatched junction bases: 5.

The V call is TRBV7-9, the J call TRBJ2-1; D is perhaps TRBD1 (5 bases). The CDR3 runs to 17 residues. Per the germline V gene, CDR1 is SEHNR and CDR2 is FQNEAQ (reference sequence). V was clipped by 2 bases and J by 0 bases, with 14 bases between them. The CDR3 protein is CASSLRGRGSSYNEQFF. DNA of the CDR3: TGTGCCAGCAGCTTAAGGGGTAGGGGAAGCTCCTACAATGAGCAGTTCTTC.

The chain couples TRBV5-5 to TRBJ2-3; the match to TRBD2 covers 7 bases. The germline gives CDR1 SGHKS, CDR2 YYEKEE (reference sequence). The CDR3 is 14 amino acids. V gave up 3 bases and J gave up 5 bases; unmatched junction bases: 6. CDR3 amino acids: CASSSTGGVDTQYF. CDR3 nucleotides: TGTGCCAGCAGCTCCACGGGGGGTGTAGATACGCAGTATTTT. The whole variable domain, remainder taken from reference TRBV5-5 and TRBJ2-3, is DAGVTQSPTHLIKTRGQQVTLRCSPISGHKSVSWYQQVLGQGPQFIFQYYEKEERGRGNFPDRFSARQFPNYSSELNVNALLLGDSALYLCASSSTGGVDTQYFGPGTRLTVL.

The chain recombines TRBV6-2 or TRBV6-3 with TRBJ1-2; D is unclear. Trimming took off 6 bases at V and 4 bases at J, with 12 bases between the two ends. Germline CDR1 MNHEY, CDR2 SVGEGT. The CDR3 contains 13 residues. For the CDR3, the DNA is TGTGCCAGCAGCCGGTTGGGCCCCTATGGCTACACCTTC. Amino acid sequence: CASSRLGPYGYTF.

The table lists this clone with a count of one. The J gene is TRBJ1-1, the V gene TRBV2, with 7 positions matching TRBD1. V shed 5 bases and J 0 bases; nucleotides not matched to a gene: 6. The CDR3 sequence is 15 residues long. Germline V lookup: CDR1 SNHLY, CDR2 FYNNEI. CDR3 coding DNA: TGTGCCAGCAGTTTTCCGGGACAGATGAACACTGAAGCTTTCTTT. Protein: CASSFPGQMNTEAFF.

This clone came up a few times. This chain links TRBV6-5 with TRBJ2-7; 8 bases line up with TRBD2. The ends lost 6 bases at V and 1 base at J; junction bases unmatched: 2. The CDR3 is 13 residues long. CDR1 and CDR2 from the germline V gene are MNHEY and SVGAGI. Here the CDR3 DNA reads TGTGCCAGCAGAGGCGGGGGGTCCTACGAGCAGTACTTC. The encoded protein is CASRGGGSYEQYF.

This sequence joins TRBV7-2 and TRBJ1-4, with a tentative D call TRBD1 (5 bases). Between the trimmed V and J ends, which lost 1 base and 4 bases, there was a span of 10 bases. This CDR3 has 15 residues. The germline V gene encodes CDR1 SGHTA and CDR2 FQGNSA. The DNA for the CDR3 is TGTGCCAGCAGCTTAGGCAGGGCGGATAATGAAAAACTGTTTTTT. Its translation: CASSLGRADNEKLFF. Combining the CDR3 with reference TRBV7-2 and TRBJ1-4 gives the whole variable domain GAGVSQSPSNKVTEKGKDVELRCDPISGHTALYWYRQSLGQGLEFLIYFQGNSAPDKSGLPSDRFSAERTGGSVSTLTIQRTQQEDSAVYLCASSLGRADNEKLFFGSGTQLSVL.